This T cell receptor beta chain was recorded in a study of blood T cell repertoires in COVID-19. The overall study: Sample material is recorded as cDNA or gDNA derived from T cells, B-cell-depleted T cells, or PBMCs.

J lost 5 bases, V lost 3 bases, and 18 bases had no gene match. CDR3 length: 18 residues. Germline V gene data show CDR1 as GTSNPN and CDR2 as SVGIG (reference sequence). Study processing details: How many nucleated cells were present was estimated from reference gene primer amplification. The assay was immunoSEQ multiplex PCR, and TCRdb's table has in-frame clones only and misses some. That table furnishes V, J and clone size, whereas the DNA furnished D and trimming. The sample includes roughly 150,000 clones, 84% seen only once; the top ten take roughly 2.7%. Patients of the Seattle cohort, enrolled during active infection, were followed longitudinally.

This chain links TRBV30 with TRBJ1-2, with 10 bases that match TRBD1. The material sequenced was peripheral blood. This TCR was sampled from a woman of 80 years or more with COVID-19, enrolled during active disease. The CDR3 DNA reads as TGTGCCTGGAGCCCAAACCCGTCCCGGACAGGGGGTTGGTATGGCTACACCTTC. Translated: CAWSPNPSRTGGWYGYTF.